These 21 T cell receptor beta chains came from one sample sequenced in a study of molecular identifiers for immune sequencing clone quantification. TCRdb re-called the PCR reads through MiXCR, storing one row per CDR3 protein. The sample has 35,000 to 45,000 distinct CDR3 sequences; 15% to 20% are singletons. The sequenced sample was naive CD8+ T cells from blood, with Jurkat cell RNA spiked in. The sample's subset: FACS-sorted CD8+CD4-CCR7+CD45RA+ naive T cells. These receptors all come from a human donor in good health. Some libraries in this study had Jurkat cell RNA spiked in.

V and J are TRBV6-6 and TRBJ2-5, with D possibly TRBD2 on 5 matching bases. Germline V gene lookup returns CDR1 MNHNY and CDR2 SVGAGI (reference sequence). This CDR3 is 13 amino acids long. Trimming took off 2 bases at V and 2 bases at J, with 6 bases between the two ends. Here the CDR3 DNA reads TGTGCCAGCAGTTACGAGGGACAAGAGACCCAGTACTTC. Translated: CASSYEGQETQYF.

By proportion, this clonotype is medium-sized (0.01 to 0.1%). The J gene is TRBJ1-4, the V gene TRBV20-1, with D possibly being TRBD1 (5 bases). The germline V gene encodes CDR1 DFQATT and CDR2 SNEGSKA (reference sequence). This CDR3 contains 13 residues. The V and J ends lost 1 base and 8 bases respectively, with 11 bases between them. In nucleotides, the CDR3 is TGCAGTGCTAGAGTGGGGGTAGGGGAAAAACTGTTTTTT. It translates to CSARVGVGEKLFF.

This clonotype was detected many times. The chain employs TRBV7-6 and TRBJ2-7; D gene uncertain. This CDR3 is 16 amino acids long. Per the germline V gene, CDR1 is SGHVS and CDR2 is FNYEAQ. Trimming pared 5 bases from V and 2 bases from J, leaving 19 bases between. The CDR3 bases are TGTGCCAGCAGCCCAGGTGCCGTTTCTAGGACCTACGAGCAGTACTTC. Amino acid sequence: CASSPGAVSRTYEQYF.

This clonotype was found many times. The V gene is TRBV16, the J gene TRBJ2-7; 8 bases map to TRBD2. This CDR3 region has 15 residues. CDR1 is KGHSY and CDR2 is FQNENV in the germline V gene. After removal of 2 bases from V and 3 bases from J, the junction contained 6 bases not matched to a gene. The CDR3 is CASSQIGGGNYEQYF. Here the CDR3 DNA reads TGTGCCAGCAGCCAAATTGGCGGGGGGAACTACGAGCAGTACTTC.

About this clonotype itself: This may come from a read error, since a much larger clone is one base off. The rearrangement uses TRBV20-1 and TRBJ2-7; 8 nucleotides match TRBD2. With V trimmed by 6 bases and J by 4 bases, 8 bases remained unmatched. The germline CDR1 and CDR2 sequences are DFQATT and SNEGSKA (reference sequence). The CDR3 is 13 residues long. The CDR3 is CSARGGALYEQYV. Written as DNA, the CDR3 is TGCAGTGCCCGGGGGGGTGCGCTGTACGAGCAGTACGTC.

The table lists this clonotype with a few counts. V usage is TRBV6-6 and J usage is TRBJ1-6; D is perhaps TRBD1 (6 bases). Germline CDR1 MNHNY, CDR2 SVGAGI (reference sequence). This CDR3 region has 16 residues. Trimming left V 2 bases short and J 2 bases short, with 10 bases between. The CDR3 spells CASSYGGIAYNSPLHF. Here the CDR3 DNA reads TGTGCCAGCAGTTACGGGGGCATCGCCTATAATTCACCCCTCCACTTT.

This clonotype showed up many times. The chain employs TRBV20-1 and TRBJ2-7; 11 nucleotides line up with TRBD1. V dropped 5 bases and J dropped 4; count of bases not matched to a gene: 1. CDR3 length: 12 residues. Germline V CDR1 and CDR2: DFQATT, SNEGSKA (reference sequence). The CDR3 DNA reads as TGCAGTGCTGGGGACAGGGGGTACGAGCAGTACTTC. Its protein is CSAGDRGYEQYF.

This clonotype was observed at least ten times. The V call is TRBV5-6, the J call TRBJ1-1; TRBD1 might be the D (5 bases). CDR1 and CDR2 from the germline V gene are SGHDT and YYEEEE. V was shortened by 4 bases and J by 0 bases, with 7 bases between the two germline ends. The CDR3 spans 13 residues. CDR3 residues: CASSIRVNTEAFF. The DNA of the CDR3 is TGTGCCAGCAGCATCAGGGTGAACACTGAAGCTTTCTTT.

This clonotype was observed many times. This CDR3 is CASRETNADTQYF. Here the CDR3 DNA reads TGCGCCAGCAGGGAGACAAACGCAGATACGCAGTATTTT. The gene calls are TRBV5-1 and TRBJ2-3; the D is unclear. CDR3 length: 13 residues. Germline CDR1 is SGHRS and CDR2 is YFSETQ. Trimming took 5 bases from V and 4 from J, leaving 11 bases between them.

This clonotype was detected ten times or more. The rearrangement joins TRBV13 to TRBJ2-7; maybe TRBD2 (5 bases). CDR1 is PRHDT and CDR2 is FYEKMQ in the germline V gene (reference sequence). Trimming removed 0 bases from V and 6 bases from J, with 9 bases in between. The CDR3 is 13 residues long. For the CDR3, the DNA is TGTGCCAGCAGCTTAGGCCGGGAACCCGAGCAGTACTTC. Residues: CASSLGREPEQYF.

This clonotype came up a few times. The chain is built from TRBV5-6 and TRBJ2-1; tentative D call: TRBD2 (5 bases). V lost 9 bases and J 3 bases, leaving 13 bases between the germline ends. The CDR3 contains 13 residues. Germline CDR1 reads SGHDT; CDR2 reads YYEEEE. The CDR3 bases are TGTGCCACCAAAGCGGAGCACTACAATGAGCAGTTCTTC. As protein: CATKAEHYNEQFF.

This clonotype was counted at least ten times. V is TRBV24-1 and J is TRBJ2-3, with TRBD2 matching 9 bases. Germline V lookup: CDR1 KGHDR, CDR2 SFDVKD. The trim removed 1 base at V and 6 bases at J, leaving 4 bases unmatched. The CDR3 is made up of 15 amino acids. The CDR3 nucleotides read TGTGCCACCAGTGATTTAACGCGGGGGGGCGATACGCAGTATTTT. Its translation is CATSDLTRGGDTQYF.

This clonotype was detected ten times or more. The gene calls are TRBV7-9 and TRBJ2-3, with TRBD2 matching 8 bases. Losses at the gene ends were 3 bases for V and 2 bases for J; bases not matched to a gene: 10. The CDR3 sequence is 17 residues long. The germline gives CDR1 SEHNR, CDR2 FQNEAQ (reference sequence). The CDR3 sequence: CASSFKPGLGFTDTQYF. CDR3 DNA: TGTGCCAGCAGCTTTAAACCGGGACTAGGCTTCACAGATACGCAGTATTTT.

Ten or more counts support this clonotype. This sequence joins TRBV12-3 or TRBV12-4 and TRBJ2-4, with 10 bases matching TRBD2. Unmatched junction bases numbered 11, after V lost 5 bases and J lost 7 bases. CDR3 length: 16 amino acids. CDR3 sequence: CASSPALSGRSNIQYF. CDR3 bases: TGTGCCAGCAGTCCAGCCCTTAGCGGGAGGTCCAACATTCAGTACTTC.

In its sample, this clonotype was seen many times. The chain has TRBV12-3 or TRBV12-4 and TRBJ2-7, with 7 bases matching TRBD1. V trimming: 5 bases; J trimming: 7 bases; junction bases outside the gene matches: 5. This CDR3 region has 12 residues. The CDR3 region is CASSVTGLEQYF. The CDR3 DNA is TGTGCCAGCAGTGTGACAGGGCTTGAGCAGTACTTC.

In the case of this clonotype: This may stem from a read error, because a much larger clone lies one nucleotide away. The chain has TRBV28 and TRBJ2-7, with TRBD1 identical over 8 bases. Germline V gives CDR1 MDHEN, CDR2 SYDVKM. The CDR3 runs 14 residues. In nucleotides, the CDR3 is TGTGCCGGCAGAGTACCACAGGGGGTCGGCGAGCAGTACTTC. Translated: CAGRVPQGVGEQYF.

This clonotype appeared many times. The CDR3 nucleotides are TGTGCCAGCAGCTTCGGTCACTACGAGCAGTACTTC. Encoded protein: CASSFGHYEQYF. The J gene is TRBJ2-7, the V gene TRBV7-2; D ambiguous. CDR3 length equals 12 residues. V gave up 3 bases and J gave up 3 bases, with 6 bases separating them. Germline V gives CDR1 SGHTA, CDR2 FQGNSA.

This clonotype was seen many times. V usage is TRBV11-2 and J usage is TRBJ2-7, with D possibly being TRBD2 (6 bases). CDR3 length: 15 residues. Germline V CDR1 and CDR2: SGHAT, FQNNGV. Trimming removed 5 bases at V and 0 bases at J, with 14 bases between. The CDR3 sequence: CASSLMYGSSYEQYF. The CDR3 nucleotides are TGTGCCAGCAGCCTAATGTACGGGAGCTCCTACGAGCAGTACTTC.

This clonotype was counted many times. The chain carries TRBV27 and TRBJ2-7, with D perhaps assigned TRBD1 or TRBD2 (6 bases each). Trimming removed 9 bases from V and 3 bases from J, with 18 bases in between. This CDR3 comprises 14 residues. Per germline, CDR1 MNHEY and CDR2 SMNVEV (reference sequence). In DNA, the CDR3 is TGTGCCAGTAGGGGGGTCAGACAGGACTACGAGCAGTACTTC. Protein sequence: CASRGVRQDYEQYF.

This clonotype appeared many times. This chain uses TRBV28 with TRBJ2-5, with 12 bases identical to TRBD2. CDR3 length: 16 amino acids. CDR1 and CDR2 from the germline V gene are MDHEN and SYDVKM. Germline trimming cut 3 bases from V and 7 bases from J; bases unmatched to any gene: 9. The DNA for the CDR3 is TGTGCCAGCAGTTTGCACACCGGGACTAGCGGGTTGACCCAGTACTTC. This sequence encodes CASSLHTGTSGLTQYF.

V and J are TRBV5-6 and TRBJ1-1; D call uncertain. CDR3 length: 12 amino acids. Trimming took 2 bases from V and 0 from J, leaving 2 bases between them. From germline, CDR1 is SGHDT and CDR2 YYEEEE. CDR3 nucleotide sequence: TGTGCCAGCAGCTTAATGAACACTGAAGCTTTCTTT. Residues: CASSLMNTEAFF.